The rows below give T cell receptor beta chains drawn from one sample of a study of CD8 T cells in Susac syndrome. TCRdb recomputed calls from the immunoSEQ multiplex PCR reads with MiXCR, one row per CDR3 protein. The profile shows fewer than 150,000 distinct CDR3 sequences, around 91% of them singletons. Sequenced material: CD8+ T cells from PBMCs. The receptors derive from a human donor with multiple sclerosis. Both conserved end residues are part of each CDR3. The order of the fields is V gene, J gene, CDR3 protein.

>TRBV7-2|TRBJ2-1
CASSWGSSYNEQFF
>TRBV6-5|TRBJ1-1
CASSWFQGAIEAFF
>TRBV4-2|TRBJ2-7
CASTRWLGEWYEQYF
>TRBV7-2|TRBJ2-3
CASRMTGDTDTQYF
>TRBV30|TRBJ2-3
CAWSDQYDTQYF
>TRBV4-1|TRBJ2-1
CASSNEGNEQFF
>TRBV15|TRBJ2-7
CATSWGVGDDEQYF
>TRBV9|TRBJ1-2
CASSVNIYGYTF
>TRBV19|TRBJ2-3
CASSSVVDPQYF
>TRBV19|TRBJ1-2
CASTIGHFYGYTF
>TRBV6-2/TRBV6-3|TRBJ2-7
CASTQSGLGSSEQYF
>TRBV7-2|TRBJ2-5
CASSHGTDPGETQYF
>TRBV20-1|TRBJ1-1
CSAADSMNTEAFF
>TRBV30|TRBJ2-7
CAYTADLSYEQYF
>TRBV2|TRBJ2-5
CASSEAWSTQETQYF